This T cell receptor beta chain was recorded in a study of PD-1 blockade in classical Hodgkin lymphoma. The time point is: cycle 4 day 1 (C4D1), after more than five weeks of nivolumab. Autologous stem cell transplantation was followed by relapse in every patient, and brentuximab vedotin exposure varied. TCRdb's table, derived via immunoSEQ multiplex PCR, lists solely in-frame clones and lacks some. The repertoire holds about 24,000 clones, with 81% as singletons. The CDR3 has 13 residues. Germline CDR1 reads SGHTA; CDR2 reads FQGNSA. J was trimmed by 4 bases and V by 8 bases; bases with no gene match: 5.

The chain recombines TRBV7-2 with TRBJ1-5; 7 bases fit TRBD1. The sample consisted of peripheral blood mononuclear cells (PBMCs), taken before the fourth cycle of nivolumab. The clonotype originates from a human donor with classical Hodgkin lymphoma. CDR3 sequence reads: CASSDRVNQPQHF. In nucleotides, the CDR3 is TGTGCCAGCTCAGACAGGGTAAATCAGCCCCAGCATTTT.